A selection of T cell receptor beta chains follows, all from one sample in a study of shared clonotypes between healthy human individuals. Clones were read by immunoSEQ multiplex PCR, and TCRdb kept only the in-frame ones, dropping some. The data contain 2 million to 2.5 million clones, about 94% of them singletons. Sequences were obtained from naive CD8+ T cells sorted from blood. The receptors originated from a young man in good health. The CDR3 runs from the conserved cysteine through the conserved F or W. The order of the fields is D gene, V gene, J gene, CDR3 protein. D genes are given only for firm matches.

D gene: .
V gene: TRBV27
J gene: TRBJ1-5
CDR3 protein: CASSLGGIGNQPQHF

D gene: .
V gene: TRBV27
J gene: TRBJ2-1
CDR3 protein: CASSLTRTAYNEQFF

D gene: TRBD2
V gene: TRBV7-4
J gene: TRBJ2-1
CDR3 protein: CASSLVLAGGFHNEQFF

D gene: .
V gene: TRBV5-1
J gene: TRBJ1-1
CDR3 protein: CASSLANRAVTEAFF

D gene: TRBD2
V gene: TRBV7-9
J gene: TRBJ2-5
CDR3 protein: CASSELAGPQETQYF

D gene: TRBD1
V gene: TRBV9
J gene: TRBJ2-7
CDR3 protein: CASSPGTGVPYEQYF

D gene: .
V gene: TRBV5-6
J gene: TRBJ1-2
CDR3 protein: CASSFWTGTSYTF

D gene: TRBD2
V gene: TRBV27
J gene: TRBJ2-7
CDR3 protein: CASSLLGTSYEQYF

D gene: TRBD2
V gene: TRBV7-3
J gene: TRBJ2-7
CDR3 protein: CASSLGGGASYEQYF

D gene: TRBD1
V gene: TRBV7-2
J gene: TRBJ1-1
CDR3 protein: CASSLGGTVTEAFF

D gene: .
V gene: TRBV29-1
J gene: TRBJ2-2
CDR3 protein: CSVEGNTGELFF

D gene: TRBD2
V gene: TRBV29-1
J gene: TRBJ2-1
CDR3 protein: CSTYGGAYNEQFF

D gene: .
V gene: TRBV27
J gene: TRBJ1-5
CDR3 protein: CASSLSGGGNQPQHF

D gene: .
V gene: TRBV7-8
J gene: TRBJ1-1
CDR3 protein: CASSLALWDLNTEAFF

D gene: .
V gene: TRBV20-1
J gene: TRBJ2-7
CDR3 protein: CSAPGYYEQYF

D gene: TRBD1
V gene: TRBV6-5
J gene: TRBJ1-2
CDR3 protein: CASSSDRGGDYGYTF

D gene: TRBD1
V gene: TRBV7-9
J gene: TRBJ1-3
CDR3 protein: CASTGGSGNTIYF

D gene: .
V gene: TRBV5-8
J gene: TRBJ1-5
CDR3 protein: CASSLEGFGSNQPQHF

D gene: TRBD1
V gene: TRBV2
J gene: TRBJ1-6
CDR3 protein: CASSATGGGSSYNSPLHF

D gene: TRBD2
V gene: TRBV7-2
J gene: TRBJ2-7
CDR3 protein: CASSQLARSSYEQYF

D gene: .
V gene: TRBV6-1
J gene: TRBJ2-7
CDR3 protein: CASSRRGASVYEQYF

D gene: .
V gene: TRBV2
J gene: TRBJ2-2
CDR3 protein: CASSAPGANTGELFF

D gene: .
V gene: TRBV7-6
J gene: TRBJ2-5
CDR3 protein: CASSLDLETQYF

D gene: .
V gene: TRBV10-3
J gene: TRBJ1-1
CDR3 protein: CAISEGGVGPEAFF

D gene: TRBD2
V gene: TRBV4-2
J gene: TRBJ2-1
CDR3 protein: CASSQDTVTSGGNEQFF

D gene: .
V gene: TRBV6-5
J gene: TRBJ2-7
CDR3 protein: CASSYTPSYEQYF

D gene: .
V gene: TRBV6-6
J gene: TRBJ1-3
CDR3 protein: CASSQSLGISGNTIYF

D gene: TRBD2
V gene: TRBV2
J gene: TRBJ2-3
CDR3 protein: CASSESLAGSTDTQYF

D gene: .
V gene: TRBV7-6
J gene: TRBJ1-1
CDR3 protein: CASSARLDMNTEAFF

D gene: .
V gene: TRBV4-3
J gene: TRBJ2-7
CDR3 protein: CASSHTYRDGTYEQYF

D gene: .
V gene: TRBV5-8
J gene: TRBJ1-2
CDR3 protein: CASSILPPYYGYTF

D gene: .
V gene: TRBV28
J gene: TRBJ1-1
CDR3 protein: CASSLHAGGENLEAFF